A selection of T cell receptor beta chains follows, all from one sample in a study of T cell repertoires in cytomegalovirus infection. TCRdb itself ran the reads through MiXCR, one entry per CDR3 protein. The sample contains 750,000 to 900,000 distinct CDR3 sequences, almost 30% of which appear only once. Their recognized antigens are unknown. Here the sequenced sample was cultured CD8+ T cells from PBMCs, taken from culture after CMV antigen stimulation. These receptors originate from a human donor in good health (CMV status not recorded). Some clones in this sample may be carry-over from other donors' samples. The CDR3 runs from the conserved cysteine through the conserved F or W.

J gene	V gene	CDR3 protein
TRBJ2-1	TRBV3-1	CASSQDPEGYWTIYEQFF
TRBJ2-7	TRBV10-3	CAISYDRAYEQYF
TRBJ1-5	TRBV28	CASSLRQSNQPQHF
TRBJ2-1	TRBV19	CASSIGGGAYYNEQFF
TRBJ2-2	TRBV6-2/TRBV6-3	CASRPGVIQSGELFF
TRBJ2-5	TRBV6-5	CASSPDGETQYF
TRBJ2-5	TRBV7-6	CASSLWTEETQYF
TRBJ2-5	TRBV5-4	CASSLGTGPQETQYF
TRBJ1-2	TRBV6-1	CASSGPWVRGNYGYTF
TRBJ1-1	TRBV6-6	CASKTTGWGTEAFF
TRBJ2-5	TRBV6-1	CATGYYRGGTSGPQETQYF
TRBJ1-5	TRBV7-9	CASSSAPGNNQPQHF
TRBJ2-5	TRBV7-6	CASSAWAGRTETQYF
TRBJ2-5	TRBV5-3	CARSLIEGLAGRQETQYF
TRBJ2-1	TRBV7-9	CASSWGGDTYNEQFF
TRBJ1-1	TRBV20-1	CSAPLSGAFF
TRBJ1-2	TRBV14	CASSHGLRTYGYTF
TRBJ2-1	TRBV10-1	CASSTGPSYNEQFF
TRBJ2-3	TRBV5-6	CASSLPGHSTDTQYF
TRBJ2-1	TRBV7-6	CASSLLFDSNEQFF
TRBJ1-1	TRBV4-1	CASSQHRHMNTEAFF
TRBJ1-3	TRBV13	CASSLGGTSGNTIYF
TRBJ2-7	TRBV27	CASSLSVYGPGFYEQYF
TRBJ2-2	TRBV18	CASSPERQGNTGELFF
TRBJ1-3	TRBV7-2	CASSLEGDPGDTIYF
TRBJ1-1	TRBV6-1	CASKAEMMNTEAFF
TRBJ2-1	TRBV10-3	CAISESTGLAGGSSYNEQFF
TRBJ2-1	TRBV11-2	CASSFGTGGHNEQFF
TRBJ2-3	TRBV12-3/TRBV12-4	CASSLKAPPYTDTQYF
TRBJ2-2	TRBV7-9	CASSSDRPNTGELFF
TRBJ2-7	TRBV2	CASRPGQGAMNEQYF
TRBJ2-7	TRBV11-2	CASSPKDSSYEQYF
TRBJ2-5	TRBV4-1	CASSQDRLGLAGEKETQYF
TRBJ2-1	TRBV28	CASSLLDRGNYNEQFF
TRBJ2-7	TRBV6-2/TRBV6-3	CASSYLAEQYF
TRBJ1-1	TRBV19	CASSQRRTEAFF
TRBJ2-3	TRBV27	CASSFLGQGAADTQYF
TRBJ1-1	TRBV2	CASDPGGPEAFF
TRBJ1-6	TRBV14	CASSQARYSPLHF
TRBJ1-2	TRBV7-9	CASIHTTHRTAYGYTF
TRBJ2-1	TRBV27	CASSSGSSYNEQFF
TRBJ2-5	TRBV12-5	CASGLVTSGGPRETQYF